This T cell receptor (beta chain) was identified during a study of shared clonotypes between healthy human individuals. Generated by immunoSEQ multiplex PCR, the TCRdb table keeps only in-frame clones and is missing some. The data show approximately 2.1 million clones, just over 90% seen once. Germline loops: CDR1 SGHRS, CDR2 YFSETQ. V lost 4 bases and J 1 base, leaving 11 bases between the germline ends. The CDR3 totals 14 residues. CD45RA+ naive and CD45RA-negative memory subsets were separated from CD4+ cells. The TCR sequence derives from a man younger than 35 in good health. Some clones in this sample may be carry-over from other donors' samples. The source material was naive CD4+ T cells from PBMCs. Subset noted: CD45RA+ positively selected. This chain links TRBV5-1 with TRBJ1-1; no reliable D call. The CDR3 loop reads CASSPSTGNTEAFF. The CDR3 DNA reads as TGCGCCAGCAGCCCATCTACCGGGAACACTGAAGCTTTCTTT.